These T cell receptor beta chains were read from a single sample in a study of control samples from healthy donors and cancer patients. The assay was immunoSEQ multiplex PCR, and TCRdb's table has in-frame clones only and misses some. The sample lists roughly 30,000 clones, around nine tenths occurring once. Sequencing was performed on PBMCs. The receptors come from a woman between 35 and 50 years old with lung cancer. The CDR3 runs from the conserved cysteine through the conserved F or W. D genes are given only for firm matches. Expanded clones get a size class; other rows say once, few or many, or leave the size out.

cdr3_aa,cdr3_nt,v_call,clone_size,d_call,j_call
CASSPSEWAYPTDTQYF,TGTGCCAGCAGCCCATCGGAGTGGGCCTACCCCACAGATACGCAGTATTTT,TRBV21-1,-,-,TRBJ2-3
CASGQTSGGTDTQYF,TGTGCCAGCGGGCAGACTAGCGGGGGCACAGATACGCAGTATTTT,TRBV6-4,-,TRBD2,TRBJ2-3
CASSPDRGWTGYTF,TGTGCCAGCAGCCCGGACAGGGGGTGGACTGGCTACACCTTC,TRBV7-2,-,TRBD1,TRBJ1-2
CASSEPIRGNQPQHF,TGCGCCAGCAGTGAGCCCATAAGGGGTAATCAGCCCCAGCATTTT,TRBV10-2,-,-,TRBJ1-5
CASSDSTGASNQPQHF,TGTGCCAGCAGTGATTCGACAGGGGCCTCCAATCAGCCCCAGCATTTT,TRBV6-1,-,TRBD1,TRBJ1-5
CATSRGGTYNSPLHF,TGTGCCACCAGCAGGGGGGGAACCTATAATTCACCCCTCCACTTT,TRBV15,-,-,TRBJ1-6
CASSVDSGAADTQYF,TGTGCCAGCAGCGTAGATAGCGGGGCCGCAGATACGCAGTATTTT,TRBV9,once,TRBD2,TRBJ2-3
CASSPGRGYGYTF,TGTGCCAGCAGTCCGGGTCGGGGCTATGGCTACACCTTC,TRBV6-5,-,-,TRBJ1-2
CASSLAGEIYEQYF,TGTGCCAGCAGCTTAGCGGGGGAGATTTACGAGCAGTACTTC,TRBV13,-,-,TRBJ2-7
CSAPVRYEQYF,TGCAGTGCGCCCGTTAGATACGAGCAGTACTTC,TRBV20-1,-,-,TRBJ2-7
CASSLLVHEQYF,TGTGCCAGCAGCTTACTGGTCCACGAGCAGTACTTC,TRBV7-8,once,-,TRBJ2-7
CASSYSRPGWEKLFF,TGTGCCAGCAGTTACTCGAGACCGGGATGGGAAAAACTGTTTTTT,TRBV6-5,few,-,TRBJ1-4
CASSLAVDTQYF,TGTGCCAGCAGTTTAGCGGTAGATACGCAGTATTTT,TRBV12-3/TRBV12-4,-,-,TRBJ2-3
CASSTANTEAFF,TGTGCCAGCAGCACAGCTAACACTGAAGCTTTCTTT,TRBV6-5,-,-,TRBJ1-1
CASSPGRGETQYF,TGTGCCAGCAGCCCCGGGAGGGGAGAGACCCAGTACTTC,TRBV7-7,-,TRBD2,TRBJ2-5
CASSYGHSYEQYF,TGTGCCAGCAGTTACGGACACTCCTACGAGCAGTACTTC,TRBV6-5,-,-,TRBJ2-7
CASSRGDSNQPQHF,TGCGCCAGCAGTAGAGGAGATAGCAATCAGCCCCAGCATTTT,TRBV10-2,once,-,TRBJ1-5
CATSAGVSNQPQHF,TGTGCCACCAGTGCGGGGGTTAGCAATCAGCCCCAGCATTTT,TRBV24-1,few,-,TRBJ1-5